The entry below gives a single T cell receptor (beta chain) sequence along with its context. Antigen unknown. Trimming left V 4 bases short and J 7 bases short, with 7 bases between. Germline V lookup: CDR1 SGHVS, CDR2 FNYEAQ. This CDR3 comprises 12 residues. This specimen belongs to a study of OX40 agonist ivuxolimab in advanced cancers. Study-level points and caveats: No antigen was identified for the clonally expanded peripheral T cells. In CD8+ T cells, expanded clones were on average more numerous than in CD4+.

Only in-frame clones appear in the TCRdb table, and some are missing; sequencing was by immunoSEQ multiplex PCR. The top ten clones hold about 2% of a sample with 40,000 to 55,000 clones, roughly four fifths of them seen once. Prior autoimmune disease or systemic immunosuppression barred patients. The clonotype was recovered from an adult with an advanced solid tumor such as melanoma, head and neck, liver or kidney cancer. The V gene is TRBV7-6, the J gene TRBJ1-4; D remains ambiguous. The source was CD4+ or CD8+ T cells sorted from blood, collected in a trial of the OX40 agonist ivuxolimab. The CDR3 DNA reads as TGTGCCAGCAGCTCTCGGGGTGAAAAACTGTTTTTT. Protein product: CASSSRGEKLFF.